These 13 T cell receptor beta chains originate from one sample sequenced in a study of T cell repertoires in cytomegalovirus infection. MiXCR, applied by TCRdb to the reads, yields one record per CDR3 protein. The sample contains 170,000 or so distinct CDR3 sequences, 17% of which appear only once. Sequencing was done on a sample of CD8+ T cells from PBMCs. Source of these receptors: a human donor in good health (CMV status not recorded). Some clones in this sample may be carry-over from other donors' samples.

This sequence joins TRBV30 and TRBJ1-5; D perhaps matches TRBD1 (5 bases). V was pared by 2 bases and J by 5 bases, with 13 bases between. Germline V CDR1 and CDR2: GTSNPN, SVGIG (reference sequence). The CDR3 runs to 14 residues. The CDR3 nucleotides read TGTGCCTGGAGTTTAAGGGGCCCGGATCAGCCCCAGCATTTT. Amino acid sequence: CAWSLRGPDQPQHF.

The CDR3: CASSLIQGEEEKLFF. CDR3 DNA: TGTGCCAGCAGCTTAATCCAGGGAGAGGAGGAAAAACTGTTTTTT. The rearrangement links TRBV7-9 to TRBJ1-4; D possibly corresponds to TRBD1 (5 bases). V was trimmed by 2 bases and J by 8 bases, leaving 15 bases between them. The CDR3 is made up of 15 amino acids. CDR1 and CDR2 from the germline V gene are SEHNR and FQNEAQ (reference sequence). The complete variable domain, with remaining parts taken from reference TRBV7-9 and TRBJ1-4, reads DTGVSQNPRHKITKRGQNVTFRCDPISEHNRLYWYRQTLGQGPEFLTYFQNEAQLEKSRLLSDRFSAERPKGSFSTLEIQRTEQGDSAMYLCASSLIQGEEEKLFFGSGTQLSVL.

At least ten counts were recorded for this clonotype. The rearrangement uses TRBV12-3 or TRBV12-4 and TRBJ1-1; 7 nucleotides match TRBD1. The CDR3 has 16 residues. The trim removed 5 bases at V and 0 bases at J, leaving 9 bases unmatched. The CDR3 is CASSVIRDSVNTEAFF. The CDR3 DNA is TGTGCCAGCAGTGTAATCCGGGACAGTGTGAACACTGAAGCTTTCTTT.

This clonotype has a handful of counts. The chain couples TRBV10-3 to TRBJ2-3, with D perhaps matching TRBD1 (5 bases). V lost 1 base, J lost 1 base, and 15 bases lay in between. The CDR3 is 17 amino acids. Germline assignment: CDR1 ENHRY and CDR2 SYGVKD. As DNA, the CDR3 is TGTGCCATCAGTGAGTTAGGCGGCAGGGAAGGCACAGATACGCAGTATTTT. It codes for CAISELGGREGTDTQYF.

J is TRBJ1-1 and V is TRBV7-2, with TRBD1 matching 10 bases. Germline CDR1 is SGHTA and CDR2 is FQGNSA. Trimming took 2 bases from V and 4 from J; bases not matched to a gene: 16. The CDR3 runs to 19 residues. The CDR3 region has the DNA TGTGCCAGCAGCTTAACCAACGACAGGGGGCTGGGGGTACGCACTGAAGCTTTCTTT. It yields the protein CASSLTNDRGLGVRTEAFF.

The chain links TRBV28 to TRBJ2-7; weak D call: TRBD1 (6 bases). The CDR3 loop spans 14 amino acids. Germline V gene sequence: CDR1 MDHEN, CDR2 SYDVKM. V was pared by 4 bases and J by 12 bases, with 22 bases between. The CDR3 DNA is TGTGCCAGCAGTTCAACGGCTACCAGGGGAATCGTGTACTTC. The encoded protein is CASSSTATRGIVYF.

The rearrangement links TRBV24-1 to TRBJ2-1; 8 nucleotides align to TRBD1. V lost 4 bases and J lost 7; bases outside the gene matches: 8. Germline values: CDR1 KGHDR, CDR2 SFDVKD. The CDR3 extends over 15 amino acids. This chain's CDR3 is CATSDDDRGLNEQFF. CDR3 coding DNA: TGTGCCACCAGTGACGATGACAGGGGATTGAATGAGCAGTTCTTC.

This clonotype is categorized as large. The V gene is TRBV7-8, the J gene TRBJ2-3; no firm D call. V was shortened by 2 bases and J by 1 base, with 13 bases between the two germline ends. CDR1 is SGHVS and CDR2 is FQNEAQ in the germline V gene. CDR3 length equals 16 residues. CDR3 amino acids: CASSLQLRTGTDTQYF. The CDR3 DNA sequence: TGTGCCAGCAGCTTACAGTTAAGGACGGGCACAGATACGCAGTATTTT.

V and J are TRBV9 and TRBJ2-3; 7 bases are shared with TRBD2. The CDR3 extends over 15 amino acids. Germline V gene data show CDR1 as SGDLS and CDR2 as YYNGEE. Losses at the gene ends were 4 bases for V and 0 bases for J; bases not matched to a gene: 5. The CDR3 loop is CASSPGGTSTDTQYF. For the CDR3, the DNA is TGTGCCAGCAGCCCCGGGGGGACCAGCACAGATACGCAGTATTTT.

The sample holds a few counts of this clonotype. In DNA form, the CDR3 reads TGTGCCAGCAGTTACTCACGGGCCCCGAACACCGGGGAGCTGTTTTTT. Residues: CASSYSRAPNTGELFF. This chain links TRBV6-6 with TRBJ2-2; the D is unclear. Trimming removed 0 bases from V and 0 bases from J, with 8 bases in between. Germline loops: CDR1 MNHNY, CDR2 SVGAGI (reference sequence). The CDR3 spans 16 residues.

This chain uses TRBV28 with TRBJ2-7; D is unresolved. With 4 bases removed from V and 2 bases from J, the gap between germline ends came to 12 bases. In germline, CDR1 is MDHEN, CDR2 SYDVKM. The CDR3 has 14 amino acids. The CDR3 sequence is CASSSRTETYEQYF. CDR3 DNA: TGTGCCAGCAGTTCCCGGACGGAAACCTACGAGCAGTACTTC.

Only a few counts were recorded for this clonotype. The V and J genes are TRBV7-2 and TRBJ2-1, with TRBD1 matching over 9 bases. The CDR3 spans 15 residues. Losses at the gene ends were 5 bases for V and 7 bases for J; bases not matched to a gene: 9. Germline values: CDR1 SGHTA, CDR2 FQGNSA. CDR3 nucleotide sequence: TGTGCCAGCAGCCATGGGACAGGGAGAGGGAATGAGCAGTTCTTC. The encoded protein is CASSHGTGRGNEQFF.

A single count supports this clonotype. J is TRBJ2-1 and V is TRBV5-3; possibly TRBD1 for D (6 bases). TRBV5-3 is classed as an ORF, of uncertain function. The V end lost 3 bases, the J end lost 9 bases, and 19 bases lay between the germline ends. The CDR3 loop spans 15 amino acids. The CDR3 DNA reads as TGTGCCAGAAGCTACGACAGGAACATCGTGGGTGAGCAGTTCTTC. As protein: CARSYDRNIVGEQFF.